The source of this T cell receptor beta chain is a study of control samples from healthy donors and cancer patients. Germline CDR1 is SGHNT and CDR2 is YENEEA. The CDR3 has 15 residues. Unmatched junction bases numbered 7, after V lost 4 bases and J lost 4 bases. Measured with immunoSEQ multiplex PCR; TCRdb has only the in-frame clones, and not every one. The sample lists roughly 150,000 clones, 89% occurring once. The sequence derives from a man aged 25-45 years in good health. What was sequenced was blood. The chain has TRBV11-3 and TRBJ2-1, with TRBD2 matching over 7 bases. The CDR3 protein is CASSYGASGYNEQFF. The CDR3 DNA sequence: TGTGCCAGCAGCTATGGGGCTAGCGGATACAATGAGCAGTTCTTC.